Following are 26 T cell receptor beta chains from one sample sequenced in a study of cytomegalovirus exposure and HLA in healthy donors (dated by TCRdb to the late 2010s). Library preparation was by the immunoSEQ multiplex PCR assay. The multiplex PCR relied on a mix of 60 forward primers for TCR Vbeta segments and 13 reverse primers for TCR Jbeta segments. TCRdb's version of the immuneACCESS table is confined to in-frame rearrangements and falls short of the full clone set. An unresolved V gene accounts for under half of the shortfall where checked; the remainder is of unknown origin. This sample lists 65,000 to 95,000 clones; 65% to 85% were detected once. The top ten constitute about 3.5% of the sample. Material for sequencing was PBMCs. These receptors all come from a man aged 50 to 60 in good health and CMV-seronegative.

This clone showed up just once. This chain connects TRBV5-1 to TRBJ2-6; possible D gene TRBD2, 6 bases. This CDR3 contains 19 residues. Germline V gene data show CDR1 as SGHRS and CDR2 as YFSETQ. Trimming left V 4 bases short and J 4 bases short, with 24 bases between. CDR3 bases: TGCGCCAGCAGCAGCGGTGGCCTACTCCTGGGGGGAGGGGCCAACGTCCTGACTTTC. This translates into CASSSGGLLLGGGANVLTF.

The table lists this clone with a count of one. This sequence joins TRBV6-5 and TRBJ1-2; 7 nucleotides align to TRBD1. V shed 2 bases, J shed 4 bases, and the junction held 4 bases outside the gene matches. This CDR3 has 14 amino acids. CDR1 and CDR2 (germline): MNHEY, SVGAGI. CDR3 loop: CASSYGDRTYGYTF. Here the CDR3 DNA reads TGTGCCAGCAGTTACGGGGACAGAACCTATGGCTACACCTTC.

The rearrangement uses TRBV29-1 and TRBJ2-5, with 8 bases aligning to TRBD1. The junction had 10 bases not matched to a gene; V was cut back by 3 bases and J by 4 bases. In germline, CDR1 is SQVTM, CDR2 ANQGSEA. This CDR3 region has 15 residues. The CDR3 DNA follows: TGCAGCGTTGACCGCGGACAGGGAAGAGGAGAGACCCAGTACTTC. It yields the protein CSVDRGQGRGETQYF.

V usage is TRBV6-5 and J usage is TRBJ2-7; 7 bases match TRBD2. With 8 bases clipped from V and 5 bases from J, the junction kept 12 bases outside the gene matches. The CDR3 has 14 amino acids. CDR1 and CDR2 from the germline V gene are MNHEY and SVGAGI. CDR3 in amino acids: CASGQRTSIDEQYF. CDR3 nucleotide sequence: TGTGCCAGCGGTCAGAGGACTAGTATCGACGAGCAGTACTTC.

V and J are TRBV4-3 and TRBJ1-4, with D tentatively TRBD1 (5 bases). Germline CDR1 LGHNA, CDR2 YSLEER. CDR3 length: 14 amino acids. Trimming stripped 4 bases from V and 6 bases from J, with 12 bases between. As DNA, the CDR3 is TGCGCCAGCAGCCCCAACAGGCTGCATGAAAAACTGTTTTTT. Translating gives CASSPNRLHEKLFF.

There are a few counts of this clone. The chain carries TRBV6-6 and TRBJ2-3; 10 bases are a match to TRBD2. Germline CDR1 MNHNY, CDR2 SVGAGI (reference sequence). V lost 5 bases to trimming and J lost 2 bases; unmatched junction nucleotides: 4. The CDR3 runs to 15 residues. The CDR3 reads CASSDSGGITDTQYF. The CDR3 DNA follows: TGTGCCAGCAGTGATAGCGGGGGGATCACAGATACGCAGTATTTT.

The V call is TRBV9, the J call TRBJ2-1; unclear D gene. V was cut by 2 bases and J by 9 bases, with 18 bases left in between. There are 15 residues in the CDR3. From germline, CDR1 is SGDLS and CDR2 YYNGEE. This chain's CDR3 is CASSVAPSQTGEQFF. CDR3 bases: TGTGCCAGCAGCGTGGCCCCTTCCCAAACGGGTGAGCAGTTCTTC.

This chain uses TRBV5-1 with TRBJ1-2; a weak D match, TRBD1 (6 bases). V was trimmed by 2 bases and J by 2 bases, leaving 10 bases between them. CDR1 is SGHRS and CDR2 is YFSETQ in the germline V gene. The length of the CDR3 is 14 residues. CDR3 sequence reads: CASSLQGSNYGYTF. The CDR3 DNA reads as TGCGCCAGCAGCTTACAGGGATCCAACTATGGCTACACCTTC.

In this sample, this clone turned up once. The gene calls are TRBV5-1 and TRBJ2-2; the D gene is possibly TRBD1 (5 bases). Trimming pared 2 bases from V and 0 bases from J, leaving 8 bases between. The CDR3 is 15 amino acids. Per the germline V gene, CDR1 is SGHRS and CDR2 is YFSETQ. Here the CDR3 reads CASSFRTTNTGELFF. Written as DNA, the CDR3 is TGCGCCAGCAGCTTCAGGACAACGAACACCGGGGAGCTGTTTTTT.

The chain is built from TRBV5-6 and TRBJ2-2; 11 positions agree with TRBD2. CDR1 is SGHDT, CDR2 YYEEEE, per germline. The CDR3 is made up of 19 amino acids. V dropped 4 bases and J dropped 4; count of bases not matched to a gene: 15. The CDR3 reads CASSSLIGRLAGGTGELFF. The CDR3 DNA sequence: TGTGCCAGCAGCAGTCTTATCGGCCGGCTAGCGGGGGGCACCGGGGAGCTGTTTTTT.

The chain joins TRBV5-4 to TRBJ2-2; TRBD1 might be the D (6 bases). The CDR3 extends over 15 amino acids. The germline gives CDR1 SGHNT, CDR2 YYREEE (reference sequence). V lost 4 bases and J lost 5, with 15 bases in between. The CDR3 loop is CASSLPGHSTGELFF. The DNA for the CDR3 is TGTGCCAGCAGCCTCCCGGGACATTCGACCGGGGAGCTGTTTTTT.

The J gene is TRBJ2-2, the V gene TRBV9; 7 bases match TRBD1. Germline CDR1 and CDR2: SGDLS and YYNGEE. Trimming removed 3 bases from V and 4 bases from J; junction bases left unmatched: 9. The CDR3 is 16 residues long. The CDR3 DNA sequence: TGTGCCAGCAGCGGACGAGGGGGCCAGGGCACCGGGGAGCTGTTTTTT. Its protein is CASSGRGGQGTGELFF. The entire variable domain, with the rest obtained from reference TRBV9 and TRBJ2-2, is as follows: DSGVTQTPKHLITATGQRVTLRCSPRSGDLSVYWYQQSLDQGLQFLIQYYNGEERAKGNILERFSAQQFPDLHSELNLSSLELGDSALYFCASSGRGGQGTGELFFGEGSRLTVL.

V is TRBV14 and J is TRBJ2-2; D unresolved. The V gene's germline CDR1 is SGHDN and CDR2 FVKESK. V was pared by 0 bases and J by 2 bases, with 10 bases between. This CDR3 is 16 amino acids long. The CDR3 DNA is TGTGCCAGCAGCCAAGAGCGTGTGGTCAACACCGGGGAGCTGTTTTTT. This sequence encodes CASSQERVVNTGELFF.

The V call is TRBV12-5, the J call TRBJ2-2; D not certain. This CDR3 is built from 16 residues. Trimming removed 0 bases from V and 4 bases from J, with 12 bases in between. Germline CDR1 is LGHNT and CDR2 is FRNRAP. Written as DNA, the CDR3 is TGTGCTAGTGGTTTGGTCAGGCCCTCCGGCACCGGGGAGCTGTTTTTT. It translates to CASGLVRPSGTGELFF. Drawing the rest from reference TRBV12-5 and TRBJ2-2, the complete variable domain is DARVTQTPRHKVTEMGQEVTMRCQPILGHNTVFWYRQTMMQGLELLAYFRNRAPLDDSGMPKDRFSAEMPDATLATLKIQPSEPRDSAVYFCASGLVRPSGTGELFFGEGSRLTVL.

This clone was observed a handful of times. The CDR3 reads CASSWRQGGELFF. Written as DNA, the CDR3 is TGTGCCAGCAGCTGGCGACAGGGCGGGGAGCTGTTTTTT. The chain joins TRBV7-3 to TRBJ2-2; TRBD1 aligns across 7 bases. Trimming at V came to 4 bases and at J to 7 bases, leaving 3 bases not matched to a gene. The germline CDR1 and CDR2 sequences are SGHTA and FQGTGA. This CDR3 comprises 13 residues.

This clone was observed at least ten times. The V call is TRBV6-1, the J call TRBJ1-2; no clear D. Trimming shortened V by 5 bases and J by 1 base, and 8 bases separated the two germline ends. The CDR3 is 13 amino acids. From germline, CDR1 is MNHNS and CDR2 SASEGT. CDR3 sequence (DNA): TGTGCCAGCAGTCTTATACTTAACTATGGCTACACCTTC. Translated, it gives CASSLILNYGYTF.

In its sample, this clone was seen once. The chain recombines TRBV30 with TRBJ1-1, with a possible D match to TRBD1 (6 bases). Germline V lookup: CDR1 GTSNPN, CDR2 SVGIG (reference sequence). The CDR3 length is 17 residues. Deletions cut 1 base from V and 3 bases from J, with 21 bases between. The DNA of the CDR3 is TGTGCCTGGAGTGCCCAGGGGCTCGCAAGTCGAGACACTGAAGCTTTCTTT. It translates to CAWSAQGLASRDTEAFF.

The chain links TRBV7-8 to TRBJ2-1, with 7 bases fitting TRBD1. There are 15 residues in the CDR3. The J segment lost 6 bases and the V segment lost 4 bases, leaving 9 bases of the junction unmatched. The germline gives CDR1 SGHVS, CDR2 FQNEAQ. This chain's CDR3 is CASSSGTAGPNEQFF. DNA for the CDR3: TGTGCCAGCAGCTCCGGGACAGCAGGCCCCAATGAGCAGTTCTTC.

The rearrangement uses TRBV4-2 and TRBJ2-4; the match to TRBD1 covers 9 bases. CDR1 and CDR2 from the germline V gene are LGHNA and YNFKEQ. With V trimmed by 4 bases and J by 6 bases, 13 bases remained unmatched. This CDR3 spans 17 amino acids. The DNA for the CDR3 is TGTGCCAGCAGCCCGGGACAGGGTTCTGGTGTGGGAAACATTCAGTACTTC. It translates to CASSPGQGSGVGNIQYF.

Comment on this clone: The junction and the germline gene differ at one end; a read error may be behind it. The rearrangement links TRBV7-9 to TRBJ2-1; the D gene is possibly TRBD2 (5 bases). Per the germline V gene, CDR1 is SEHNR and CDR2 is FQNEAQ (reference sequence). The CDR3 length is 18 residues. CDR3 in amino acids: CSSSFVRLPFIYSNEQFF. In DNA, the CDR3 is TGTTCCAGCAGCTTCGTGAGACTACCTTTCATCTATTCCAATGAGCAGTTCTTC. The entire variable domain, with the rest obtained from reference TRBV7-9 and TRBJ2-1, is as follows: DTGVSQNPRHKITKRGQNVTFRCDPISEHNRLYWYRQTLGQGPEFLTYFQNEAQLEKSRLLSDRFSAERPKGSFSTLEIQRTEQGDSAMYLCSSSFVRLPFIYSNEQFFGPGTRLTVL.

This clone came up a few times. The gene calls are TRBV7-3 and TRBJ2-2, with TRBD2 identical over 9 bases. Germline CDR1 is SGHTA and CDR2 is FQGTGA. V shed 7 bases and J 4 bases; nucleotides not matched to a gene: 7. This CDR3 comprises 15 residues. CDR3: CASTRGGASTGELFF. CDR3 bases: TGTGCCAGCACTCGCGGGGGGGCTAGCACCGGGGAGCTGTTTTTT.

CDR3 in amino acids: CASTLGQGSPLHF. In nucleotides, the CDR3 is TGTGCCAGTACGTTGGGGCAGGGTTCACCCCTCCACTTT. V and J are TRBV19 and TRBJ1-6; TRBD1 is a possible D gene (5 bases). Germline CDR1 is LNHDA and CDR2 is SQIVND (reference sequence). The V and J ends lost 7 bases and 9 bases respectively, with 13 bases between them. This CDR3 contains 13 residues.

This clone was recorded a few times. The rearrangement links TRBV6-1 to TRBJ1-1, with TRBD1 matching over 7 bases. The CDR3 consists of 13 residues. The trim removed 7 bases at V and 10 bases at J, leaving 12 bases unmatched. Germline CDR1 reads MNHNS; CDR2 reads SASEGT. The CDR3 reads CASMRQGRGLAFF. CDR3 nucleotides: TGTGCCAGCATGAGACAGGGAAGAGGTTTAGCTTTCTTT.

For this clone: Likely a read error: the CDR3 ends without its conserved phenylalanine or tryptophan. The CDR3 region has the DNA TGTGCCAGTAGGGGCACCCTTTATAATTCACCCCTCCACCTT. It encodes CASRGTLYNSPLHL. J is TRBJ1-6 and V is TRBV19; D is unresolved. Trimming removed 6 bases at V and 4 bases at J, with 10 bases between. From germline, CDR1 is LNHDA and CDR2 SQIVND (reference sequence). This CDR3 region has 14 residues.

The chain links TRBV14 to TRBJ1-2, with D possibly being TRBD1 (5 bases). Germline CDR1 reads SGHDN; CDR2 reads FVKESK. The CDR3 spans 16 residues. The V end lost 2 bases, the J end lost 1 base, and 14 bases lay between the germline ends. CDR3 protein: CASSQQIRGLNYGYTF. The CDR3 region has the DNA TGTGCCAGCAGCCAACAGATTAGGGGCCTTAACTATGGCTACACCTTC.

The chain has TRBV19 and TRBJ1-6; maybe TRBD1 (5 bases). The CDR3 length is 14 residues. The V gene lost 4 bases and the J gene lost 10 bases, with 14 bases spanning the gap. Germline values: CDR1 LNHDA, CDR2 SQIVND (reference sequence). DNA of the CDR3: TGTGCCAGTAGTACCTCCCAAAAGGGGTCACCCCTCCACTTT. Translating it yields CASSTSQKGSPLHF.